The 16 T cell receptor beta chains below were found in one sample sequenced in a study of blood T cell repertoires in COVID-19. Clones were sequenced by immunoSEQ multiplex PCR, and TCRdb holds only the in-frame ones, with some missing. The sample holds hundreds of thousands of clones, about 88% seen once. Material: PBMCs or T cells enriched from blood (not recorded which). These receptors all come from a woman aged 55-69 years in a cohort exposed to, infected with or recovered from COVID-19 (not recorded which).

The CDR3 bases are TGTGCCATCAGTGAAGGGTCGGCTAGCGGGAAGGTCGGGGAGCTGTTTTTT. Amino acid sequence: CAISEGSASGKVGELFF. V and J are TRBV10-3 and TRBJ2-2, with TRBD2 identical over 9 bases. J lost 7 bases, V lost 3 bases, and 12 bases had no gene match. The CDR3 has 17 residues. From germline, CDR1 is ENHRY and CDR2 SYGVKD.

The V call is TRBV5-1, the J call TRBJ1-4; 8 bases align to TRBD1. The CDR3 has 15 amino acids. Per the germline V gene, CDR1 is SGHRS and CDR2 is YFSETQ. V was pared by 4 bases and J by 7 bases, with 9 bases of the junction left unmatched. In DNA, the CDR3 is TGCGCCAGCAGCATTGCAGGGGGCGCGGGTGAAAAACTGTTTTTT. It codes for CASSIAGGAGEKLFF. Supplemented by reference TRBV5-1 and TRBJ1-4, the full variable domain reads KAGVTQTPRYLIKTRGQQVTLSCSPISGHRSVSWYQQTPGQGLQFLFEYFSETQRNKGNFPGRFSGRQFSNSRSEMNVSTLELGDSALYLCASSIAGGAGEKLFFGSGTQLSVL.

The CDR3 here is CAWIWGQTNTGELFF. In DNA form, the CDR3 reads TGTGCCTGGATATGGGGGCAGACAAACACCGGGGAGCTGTTTTTT. The V and J genes are TRBV30 and TRBJ2-2, with D perhaps TRBD1 (6 bases). CDR1 and CDR2 (germline): GTSNPN, SVGIG (reference sequence). Trimming pared 4 bases from V and 2 bases from J, leaving 14 bases between. The CDR3 is made up of 15 amino acids.

The count of this clone is one. The genes are TRBV21-1 and TRBJ2-3; the tabulated D call, TRBD1, remains unverified against the DNA. TRBV21-1 is recorded as a pseudogene. The CDR3 consists of 14 residues. The CDR3 region is CASSKTGRSDTQYF. CDR3 sequence (DNA): TGTGCCAGCAGCAAGACAGGTCGGTCGGATACGCAGTATTTT.

The chain uses TRBV12-3 or TRBV12-4 and TRBJ2-5, with D unclear. The CDR3 contains 13 residues. V was trimmed by 0 bases and J by 7 bases, leaving 9 bases between them. As DNA, the CDR3 is TGTGCCAGCAGTTTAGCCCTATCGGGGACCCAGTACTTC. Protein: CASSLALSGTQYF.

The chain recombines TRBV6-5 with TRBJ2-1, with D maybe TRBD2 (5 bases). V was clipped by 5 bases and J by 9 bases, with 20 bases between them. Per germline, CDR1 MNHEY and CDR2 SVGAGI. This CDR3 is 15 amino acids long. The CDR3 DNA reads as TGTGCCAGCAGTCCCCTGCCAATGACTATAAGTGAGCAGTTCTTC. It is translated as CASSPLPMTISEQFF.

This chain uses TRBV12-3 or TRBV12-4 with TRBJ2-2, with unresolved D. The CDR3 length is 13 residues. V lost 6 bases, J lost 7 bases, and 12 bases lay in between. The CDR3 is CASRRVVVGELFF. CDR3 DNA sequence: TGTGCCAGCAGACGGGTTGTCGTCGGGGAGCTGTTTTTT.

The CDR3 loop reads CASSPQNPLWLEQYF. DNA of the CDR3: TGTGCCAGCTCACCACAGAACCCCCTTTGGCTCGAGCAGTACTTC. The V gene is TRBV18, the J gene TRBJ2-7; no firm D call. The CDR3 sequence is 15 residues long. The ends were cut back, 1 base at V and 6 bases at J, with 16 bases in the middle. In germline, CDR1 is KGHSH, CDR2 LQKENI.

This rearrangement joins TRBV15 to TRBJ1-5, with D unclear. Germline V CDR1 and CDR2: LNHNV, YYDKDF (reference sequence). V gave up 0 bases and J gave up 10 bases, with 25 bases separating them. CDR3 length equals 18 residues. The CDR3 is CATSRDQGLGGASVPQHF. For the CDR3, the DNA is TGTGCCACCAGCAGAGATCAAGGCCTTGGAGGAGCGAGCGTCCCCCAGCATTTT.

The rearrangement joins TRBV27 to TRBJ1-5, with 9 positions matching TRBD1. The CDR3 consists of 17 residues. Germline loops: CDR1 MNHEY, CDR2 SMNVEV (reference sequence). V shed 8 bases and J 1 base; nucleotides not matched to a gene: 12. Written as DNA, the CDR3 is TGTGCCAGCCGATCCGGGACAGGGCGTGTAAGCAATCAGCCCCAGCATTTT. Its protein product is CASRSGTGRVSNQPQHF.

The chain is built from TRBV10-2 and TRBJ1-6; possibly TRBD1 for D (6 bases). The germline CDR1 and CDR2 sequences are WSHSY and SAAADI. This CDR3 region has 14 residues. Trimming stripped 6 bases from V and 5 bases from J, with 11 bases between. The CDR3 DNA reads TGCGCCAGCAGGGGGACATCAGATAATTCACCCCTCCACTTT. Its protein product is CASRGTSDNSPLHF.

This chain connects TRBV6-4 to TRBJ2-3; possible D gene TRBD1, 5 bases. The CDR3 has 14 amino acids. Germline CDR1 and CDR2: MRHNA and SNTAGT. Trimming pared 6 bases from V and 0 bases from J, leaving 10 bases between. The CDR3 sequence is CASRTEPSTDTQYF. The CDR3 DNA follows: TGTGCCAGCAGGACAGAACCTAGCACAGATACGCAGTATTTT.

The CDR3 region has the DNA TGTGCCAGCTCACCTCAGGGTTCGGAGACCCAGTACTTC. Its translation is CASSPQGSETQYF. The chain employs TRBV18 and TRBJ2-5; a weak D match, TRBD1 (5 bases). This CDR3 has 13 residues. Trimming left V 3 bases short and J 5 bases short, with 10 bases between. The germline gives CDR1 KGHSH, CDR2 LQKENI. The full variable domain, its missing parts supplied by reference TRBV18 and TRBJ2-5, is NAGVMQNPRHLVRRRGQEARLRCSPMKGHSHVYWYRQLPEEGLKFMVYLQKENIIDESGMPKERFSAEFPKEGPSILRIQQVVRGDSAAYFCASSPQGSETQYFGPGTRLLVL.

This clone has only one observation. The chain couples TRBV11-2 to TRBJ1-3; TRBD1 is a possible D gene (6 bases). Per germline, CDR1 SGHAT and CDR2 FQNNGV. V was cut by 2 bases and J by 0 bases, with 14 bases left in between. The CDR3 sequence is 17 residues long. The CDR3 loop is CASSLRRQAFSGNTIYF. The CDR3 DNA reads TGTGCCAGCAGCTTAAGGAGACAGGCATTCTCTGGAAACACCATATATTTT.

This chain joins TRBV7-2 and TRBJ2-7; D is uncertain. This CDR3 has 15 residues. CDR1 and CDR2 from the germline V gene are SGHTA and FQGNSA. Trimming took off 5 bases at V and 0 bases at J, with 14 bases between the two ends. The CDR3 bases are TGTGCCAGCAGCCGCGTGGTATTCGGCTCCTACGAGCAGTACTTC. It encodes CASSRVVFGSYEQYF.

The chain combines TRBV4-3 with TRBJ1-4; possible D gene TRBD1, 5 bases. Germline assignment: CDR1 LGHNA and CDR2 YSLEER. The ends were cut back, 0 bases at V and 6 bases at J, with 14 bases in the middle. The CDR3 runs 16 residues. As DNA, the CDR3 is TGCGCCAGCAGCCAAGATGCGGCAGGGTTGGATGAAAAACTGTTTTTT. Protein sequence: CASSQDAAGLDEKLFF.